A single sample is the source of the 21 T cell receptor beta chains below, sequenced in a study of blood T cell repertoires in COVID-19. Generated by immunoSEQ multiplex PCR, the TCRdb table keeps only in-frame clones and is missing some. The data hold approximately 99,000 clones, with 79% observed a single time. Source material: peripheral blood. These receptors originate from a woman aged 80 or over with active or convalescent COVID-19.

The chain links TRBV5-4 to TRBJ1-1; D gene uncertain. V lost 0 bases to trimming and J lost 6 bases, with 9 bases between them. The CDR3 is 13 residues long. Germline CDR1 and CDR2: SGHNT and YYREEE (reference sequence). CDR3 protein: CASSLDVGAEAFF. As DNA, the CDR3 is TGTGCCAGCAGCTTGGACGTGGGAGCTGAAGCTTTCTTT.

The chain is built from TRBV12-3 or TRBV12-4 and TRBJ1-5; the D gene is possibly TRBD1 (5 bases). The ends were cut back, 3 bases at V and 6 bases at J, with 6 bases in the middle. The CDR3 length is 12 residues. CDR3 in DNA: TGTGCCAGCAGTTTCCAGGGTCAGCCCCAGCATTTT. Its translation: CASSFQGQPQHF.

The J gene is TRBJ1-2, the V gene TRBV6-2 or TRBV6-3, with a possible D match to TRBD1 (6 bases). This CDR3 is 13 amino acids long. Deletions cut 6 bases from V and 4 bases from J, with 12 bases between. Looked up from germline, CDR1 is MNHEY and CDR2 is SVGEGT. This CDR3 is CASSDGTTYGYTF. CDR3 DNA: TGTGCCAGCAGCGACGGGACAACCTATGGCTACACCTTC.

The chain uses TRBV4-2 and TRBJ2-1; TRBD2 agrees at 11 bases. Germline trimming cut 0 bases from V and 8 bases from J; bases unmatched to any gene: 9. The CDR3 runs 17 residues. Germline V lookup: CDR1 LGHNA, CDR2 YNFKEQ. Here the CDR3 DNA reads TGTGCCAGCAGCCAAGAGCAAGCTAGCGGGAGGTTGGATGAGCAGTTCTTC. Translating gives CASSQEQASGRLDEQFF.

This chain uses TRBV24-1 with TRBJ2-5, with 7 positions matching TRBD2. The CDR3 consists of 15 residues. The V gene's germline CDR1 is KGHDR and CDR2 SFDVKD. After removal of 4 bases from V and 5 bases from J, the junction contained 9 bases not matched to a gene. Here the CDR3 reads CATSDAREGRETQYF. The CDR3 DNA reads as TGTGCCACCAGTGACGCGAGGGAGGGACGGGAGACCCAGTACTTC.

V gene TRBV2 combines with J gene TRBJ2-7; perhaps TRBD2 as D (5 bases). CDR3 length: 15 residues. From germline, CDR1 is SNHLY and CDR2 FYNNEI. Trimming took off 5 bases at V and 2 bases at J, with 16 bases between the two ends. CDR3 region: CASSQGRVPAYEQYF. CDR3 sequence (DNA): TGTGCCAGCAGTCAAGGGCGGGTCCCCGCCTACGAGCAGTACTTC.

The V and J genes are TRBV7-2 and TRBJ2-3, with 7 bases fitting TRBD2. CDR3 length: 13 residues. The ends lost 2 bases at V and 9 bases at J; junction bases unmatched: 5. Germline CDR1 SGHTA, CDR2 FQGNSA. The CDR3 region has the DNA TGTGCCAGCAGCTTACTAGGGGAGGGAACGCAGTATTTT. This encodes CASSLLGEGTQYF.

The chain recombines TRBV13 with TRBJ2-1, with 7 positions matching TRBD2. Germline V gene data show CDR1 as PRHDT and CDR2 as FYEKMQ (reference sequence). V shed 5 bases, J shed 0 bases, and the junction held 10 bases outside the gene matches. CDR3 length: 17 residues. As DNA, the CDR3 is TGTGCCAGCAGCCCTACATGGGAGGGGAGCTCCTACAATGAGCAGTTCTTC. Protein sequence: CASSPTWEGSSYNEQFF.

A single count supports this clone. The chain uses TRBV19 and TRBJ2-5; 8 positions match TRBD1. There are 11 residues in the CDR3. Trimming removed 10 bases from V and 4 bases from J; junction bases left unmatched: 2. Germline lookup yields CDR1 LNHDA and CDR2 SQIVND (reference sequence). CDR3 loop: CATDRGETQYF. The CDR3 DNA is TGTGCCACAGACAGGGGAGAGACCCAGTACTTC. Drawing the rest from reference TRBV19 and TRBJ2-5, the complete variable domain is DGGITQSPKYLFRKEGQNVTLSCEQNLNHDAMYWYRQDPGQGLRLIYYSQIVNDFQKGDIAEGYSVSREKKESFPLTVTSAQKNPTAFYLCATDRGETQYFGPGTRLLVL.

This clone has a handful of counts. The chain carries TRBV6-5 and TRBJ1-1; 8 bases map to TRBD1. This CDR3 is 13 amino acids long. The V segment lost 6 bases and the J segment 5 bases; nucleotides outside the gene matches: 5. Germline CDR1 and CDR2: MNHEY and SVGAGI. CDR3 DNA: TGTGCCAGCAGGGACAGGGCGGCGACTGAAGCTTTCTTT. It encodes CASRDRAATEAFF.

V usage is TRBV2 and J usage is TRBJ2-3; 9 bases match TRBD1. The CDR3 length is 16 residues. Germline V CDR1 and CDR2: SNHLY, FYNNEI. The J segment lost 2 bases and the V segment lost 4 bases, leaving 7 bases of the junction unmatched. The CDR3 here is CASSGRDRVVTDTQYF. In DNA, the CDR3 is TGTGCCAGCAGTGGCCGGGACAGGGTCGTCACAGATACGCAGTATTTT.

The chain combines TRBV28 with TRBJ2-7; 16 bases are a match to TRBD2. The CDR3 contains 16 residues. Per the germline V gene, CDR1 is MDHEN and CDR2 is SYDVKM. With 9 bases clipped from V and 3 bases from J, the junction kept 8 bases outside the gene matches. The CDR3 DNA reads TGTGCCAGTGAGGGACTAGCGGGAGGGGGGAGCTACGAGCAGTACTTC. Translating it yields CASEGLAGGGSYEQYF.

The chain has TRBV6-6 and TRBJ2-3; 11 bases match TRBD2. Germline V lookup: CDR1 MNHNY, CDR2 SVGAGI (reference sequence). V was clipped by 7 bases and J by 5 bases; unmatched bases: 11. This CDR3 is built from 16 residues. The CDR3: CASTVSSGRAEDTQYF. The CDR3 DNA follows: TGTGCCAGCACTGTGAGTAGCGGGAGGGCCGAAGATACGCAGTATTTT.

The chain has TRBV7-3 and TRBJ1-2; 10 bases map to TRBD1. Trimming at V came to 5 bases and at J to 6 bases, leaving 3 bases not matched to a gene. Per germline, CDR1 SGHTA and CDR2 FQGTGA. The CDR3 has 13 residues. The CDR3 here is CASSPDRGHGYTF. Written as DNA, the CDR3 is TGTGCCAGCAGCCCCGACAGGGGGCATGGCTACACCTTC.

The chain couples TRBV24-1 to TRBJ2-3; D is perhaps TRBD2 (6 bases). Trimming shortened V by 4 bases and J by 3 bases, and 13 bases separated the two germline ends. The germline V gene encodes CDR1 KGHDR and CDR2 SFDVKD. The CDR3 totals 15 residues. Here the CDR3 reads CATSDRNSGTDTQYF. CDR3 DNA sequence: TGTGCCACCAGTGACAGAAATAGCGGAACAGATACGCAGTATTTT.

The gene calls are TRBV2 and TRBJ2-7; TRBD1 might be the D (5 bases). The germline V and J ends were trimmed by 6 bases and 6 bases, with 18 bases remaining between them. CDR3 length: 14 residues. Germline V gene lookup returns CDR1 SNHLY and CDR2 FYNNEI. CDR3 amino acids: CASRPPQGHGEQYF. CDR3 DNA sequence: TGTGCCAGCAGGCCCCCTCAGGGCCACGGCGAGCAGTACTTC.

The chain combines TRBV5-1 with TRBJ2-3; 9 bases match TRBD2. The CDR3 is made up of 15 amino acids. V lost 4 bases and J lost 1; bases outside the gene matches: 4. Germline V gives CDR1 SGHRS, CDR2 YFSETQ. CDR3 loop: CASSLRLAGTDTQYF. The CDR3 DNA sequence: TGCGCCAGCAGCCTACGACTAGCGGGCACAGATACGCAGTATTTT. The variable domain in full, with the rest retrieved from reference TRBV5-1 and TRBJ2-3, is KAGVTQTPRYLIKTRGQQVTLSCSPISGHRSVSWYQQTPGQGLQFLFEYFSETQRNKGNFPGRFSGRQFSNSRSEMNVSTLELGDSALYLCASSLRLAGTDTQYFGPGTRLTVL.

CDR3 sequence reads: CASSQNRGRDTIYF. DNA of the CDR3: TGTGCCAGCAGCCAGAACAGGGGGAGGGACACCATATATTTT. This sequence joins TRBV4-2 and TRBJ1-3; 8 nucleotides line up with TRBD1. Per the germline V gene, CDR1 is LGHNA and CDR2 is YNFKEQ. This CDR3 is built from 14 residues. Unmatched junction bases numbered 6, after V lost 3 bases and J lost 8 bases.

This clone was counted a single time. The rearrangement links TRBV7-9 to TRBJ2-1, with 7 bases fitting TRBD2. V trimming: 4 bases; J trimming: 5 bases; junction bases outside the gene matches: 2. CDR3 size: 13 residues. The germline gives CDR1 SEHNR, CDR2 FQNEAQ (reference sequence). In nucleotides, the CDR3 is TGTGCCAGCAGCTGGGGGGGGAACAATGAGCAGTTCTTC. Translation gives CASSWGGNNEQFF.

The V call is TRBV11-1, the J call TRBJ2-1; 13 nucleotides match TRBD2. Trimming at V came to 2 bases and at J to 12 bases, leaving 10 bases not matched to a gene. The CDR3 runs to 16 residues. CDR1 SGHAT and CDR2 FQDESV come from the germline V gene (reference sequence). This CDR3 reads CASSLFTSGGVRSQFF. CDR3 in DNA: TGTGCCAGCAGCTTATTTACTAGCGGGGGGGTAAGATCGCAGTTCTTC.

This rearrangement joins TRBV5-6 to TRBJ2-7; no firm D call. Germline-derived CDR1 and CDR2 are SGHDT and YYEEEE. V was trimmed by 5 bases and J by 5 bases, leaving 23 bases between them. CDR3 length: 16 amino acids. Written as DNA, the CDR3 is TGTGCCAGCAGTCACCGATTTCCGGGTACTAACCACGAGCAGTACTTC. Its protein is CASSHRFPGTNHEQYF.